The 18 T cell receptor beta chains given below trace back to one sample, sequenced in a study of T cell responses to AZD1222 COVID-19 vaccine. Using immunoSEQ multiplex PCR, the repertoire was profiled, and TCRdb retains in-frame clones only, with some absent. Counted here are about 120,000 clones, around nine tenths occurring once; the ten biggest clones make up under 9%. Sequenced material: peripheral blood, taken on day 0 of AZD1222 vaccination. Source of these receptors: an adult in good health.

The rearrangement joins TRBV18 to TRBJ2-6, with 9 positions matching TRBD1. The length of the CDR3 is 20 residues. The germline V gene has CDR1 KGHSH and CDR2 LQKENI. J gave up 4 bases and V 3 bases, and 16 bases lay outside the gene matches. This CDR3 reads CASSPPSGQGDLMGANVLTF. The CDR3 nucleotides are TGTGCCAGCTCACCCCCCTCGGGACAGGGCGACCTCATGGGGGCCAACGTCCTGACTTTC. The variable domain in full, with the rest retrieved from reference TRBV18 and TRBJ2-6, is NAGVMQNPRHLVRRRGQEARLRCSPMKGHSHVYWYRQLPEEGLKFMVYLQKENIIDESGMPKERFSAEFPKEGPSILRIQQVVRGDSAAYFCASSPPSGQGDLMGANVLTFGAGSRLTVL.

This chain uses TRBV30 with TRBJ1-6; D may be TRBD1 (6 bases). This CDR3 spans 14 amino acids. V was shortened by 0 bases and J by 9 bases, with 12 bases between the two germline ends. Looked up from germline, CDR1 is GTSNPN and CDR2 is SVGIG (reference sequence). CDR3 protein: CAWSVWGPGSPLHF. The CDR3 DNA reads TGTGCCTGGAGTGTGTGGGGGCCAGGTTCACCCCTCCACTTT.

The rearrangement uses TRBV5-4 and TRBJ1-1, with D tentatively TRBD1 (5 bases). With 1 base removed from V and 3 bases from J, the gap between germline ends came to 10 bases. Germline CDR1 and CDR2: SGHNT and YYREEE (reference sequence). The CDR3 has 14 amino acids. In DNA form, the CDR3 reads TGTGCCAGCAGCTTGTTTACAGGCGACACTGAAGCTTTCTTT. This translates into CASSLFTGDTEAFF.

The chain uses TRBV29-1 and TRBJ1-2; TRBD1 aligns across 9 bases. This CDR3 contains 11 residues. Unmatched junction bases numbered 5, after V lost 6 bases and J lost 9 bases. The germline V gene encodes CDR1 SQVTM and CDR2 ANQGSEA. The CDR3 region is CSVEGQGRYTF. For the CDR3, the DNA is TGCAGCGTCGAGGGACAGGGCCGCTACACCTTC.

V and J are TRBV19 and TRBJ1-5; 8 bases are a match to TRBD1. The germline V gene encodes CDR1 LNHDA and CDR2 SQIVND (reference sequence). Trimming took 8 bases from V and 7 from J; bases not matched to a gene: 13. The CDR3 length is 15 residues. CDR3 DNA: TGTGCCAGTTCTTTCGACAGGGGAGGAAGCCAGCCCCAGCATTTT. Protein sequence: CASSFDRGGSQPQHF.

V and J are TRBV5-4 and TRBJ2-1; 10 bases map to TRBD2. This CDR3 region has 15 residues. Germline V gives CDR1 SGHNT, CDR2 YYREEE (reference sequence). Losses at the gene ends were 4 bases for V and 7 bases for J; bases not matched to a gene: 8. The DNA for the CDR3 is TGTGCCAGCAGCACCTCTAGCGGGGGCCCAAATGAGCAGTTCTTC. It specifies CASSTSSGGPNEQFF.

The gene calls are TRBV29-1 and TRBJ1-2; TRBD1 matches 8 bases. The CDR3 extends over 18 amino acids. Germline V gene sequence: CDR1 SQVTM, CDR2 ANQGSEA. Germline trimming cut 1 base from V and 5 bases from J; bases unmatched to any gene: 18. The CDR3 DNA follows: TGCAGCGTTGAAGCCCTGAGGCAGGGGGCGCCCCTTTTTTATGGCTACACCTTC. Translated: CSVEALRQGAPLFYGYTF.

This clone appeared a single time. This rearrangement joins TRBV29-1 to TRBJ2-5; no definite D call. The CDR3 contains 12 residues. The V and J ends lost 4 bases and 5 bases respectively, with 11 bases between them. Germline V gene sequence: CDR1 SQVTM, CDR2 ANQGSEA. The CDR3 DNA reads as TGCAGCGTTGTGCCGGCTGGGGAGACCCAGTACTTC. This codes for CSVVPAGETQYF.

The rearrangement joins TRBV27 to TRBJ2-3, with D perhaps TRBD2 (5 bases). V lost 3 bases and J 3 bases, leaving 16 bases between the germline ends. The CDR3 extends over 16 amino acids. Germline V CDR1 and CDR2: MNHEY, SMNVEV (reference sequence). For the CDR3, the DNA is TGTGCCAGCAGTTTCCATCCCCGGACTCCTACAGATACGCAGTATTTT. Its translation is CASSFHPRTPTDTQYF.

This chain joins TRBV28 and TRBJ1-5, with D perhaps TRBD1 (5 bases). The CDR3 loop spans 15 amino acids. Per germline, CDR1 MDHEN and CDR2 SYDVKM. V dropped 2 bases and J dropped 5 bases, with 13 bases sitting between them. The CDR3 bases are TGTGCCAGCAGTTTACTTAGGGGCGGTCATCAGCCCCAGCATTTT. Residues: CASSLLRGGHQPQHF. The full variable domain, in which reference TRBV28 and TRBJ1-5 provide the parts outside the CDR3, is DVKVTQSSRYLVKRTGEKVFLECVQDMDHENMFWYRQDPGLGLRLIYFSYDVKMKEKGDIPEGYSVSREKKERFSLILESASTNQTSMYLCASSLLRGGHQPQHFGDGTRLSIL.

Written as DNA, the CDR3 is TGTGCCAGCAGCGTAGGAAGCGGGTCTAGCACAGATACGCAGTATTTT. Translating it yields CASSVGSGSSTDTQYF. V usage is TRBV9 and J usage is TRBJ2-3; D is perhaps TRBD2 (6 bases). The CDR3 covers 16 residues. Trimming cost V 0 bases and J 0 bases, with 11 bases left between them. Germline CDR1 and CDR2: SGDLS and YYNGEE.

This clone has just one count. This chain uses TRBV5-1 with TRBJ2-2, with unresolved D. The V gene's germline CDR1 is SGHRS and CDR2 YFSETQ. The CDR3 loop spans 15 amino acids. Trimming stripped 2 bases from V and 2 bases from J, with 10 bases between. CDR3 in amino acids: CASSFSSPNTGELFF. In DNA form, the CDR3 reads TGCGCCAGCAGCTTCAGTTCCCCCAACACCGGGGAGCTGTTTTTT.

The chain couples TRBV3-1 (or the pseudogene TRBV3-2) to TRBJ2-3, with 12 bases that match TRBD2. The length of the CDR3 is 16 residues. CDR1 is LGHDT, CDR2 YNNKEL, per germline (reference sequence). V gave up 4 bases and J gave up 5 bases; unmatched junction bases: 7. In nucleotides, the CDR3 is TGTGCCAGCAGCCCTCGGACTAGCGGGGAAGGAGATACGCAGTATTTT. Its protein is CASSPRTSGEGDTQYF.

The gene calls are TRBV7-9 and TRBJ2-7; perhaps D is TRBD1 or TRBD2 (5 bases each). Per germline, CDR1 SEHNR and CDR2 FQNEAQ (reference sequence). V shed 8 bases and J shed 3 bases, with 11 bases lying between them. The CDR3 has 12 residues. The CDR3 protein is CASSIGGYEQYF. CDR3 DNA sequence: TGTGCCAGCTCCATTGGGGGCTACGAGCAGTACTTC. Drawing the rest from reference TRBV7-9 and TRBJ2-7, the complete variable domain is DTGVSQNPRHKITKRGQNVTFRCDPISEHNRLYWYRQTLGQGPEFLTYFQNEAQLEKSRLLSDRFSAERPKGSFSTLEIQRTEQGDSAMYLCASSIGGYEQYFGPGTRLTVT.

The chain has TRBV28 and TRBJ1-1; D is possibly TRBD1 (5 bases). Trimming left V 3 bases short and J 4 bases short, with 18 bases between. This CDR3 contains 16 residues. CDR1 is MDHEN, CDR2 SYDVKM, per germline. This chain's CDR3 is CASSFGGARLGTEAFF. The CDR3 region has the DNA TGTGCCAGCAGTTTCGGAGGGGCCCGTTTGGGCACTGAAGCTTTCTTT.

This chain joins TRBV27 and TRBJ2-1; 9 bases fit TRBD2. The germline V gene encodes CDR1 MNHEY and CDR2 SMNVEV (reference sequence). This CDR3 spans 18 amino acids. V lost 4 bases and J lost 0; bases outside the gene matches: 10. The CDR3, as DNA: TGTGCCAGCAGTTCCCGGACTAGCGCGAGAAGCTCCTACAATGAGCAGTTCTTC. It encodes CASSSRTSARSSYNEQFF.

The V call is TRBV7-9, the J call TRBJ2-2; D perhaps matches TRBD2 (5 bases). The V end was cut by 5 bases, the J end by 4 bases, with 11 bases between. CDR3 length: 14 amino acids. In germline, CDR1 is SEHNR, CDR2 FQNEAQ (reference sequence). CDR3 DNA: TGTGCCAGCAGCCCCCGGGGTCCCACCGGGGAGCTGTTTTTT. Translating it yields CASSPRGPTGELFF.

The V gene is TRBV6-5, the J gene TRBJ2-7; no definite D call. The CDR3 is made up of 11 amino acids. V was cut by 5 bases and J by 4 bases, with 6 bases left in between. The germline CDR1 and CDR2 sequences are MNHEY and SVGAGI. This chain's CDR3 is CASSNRYEQYF. The CDR3 DNA is TGTGCCAGCAGTAACCGTTACGAGCAGTACTTC.